The 2 T cell receptor beta chains below all came from one sample that was sequenced in a study of T cell responses to AZD1222 COVID-19 vaccine listed by TCRdb under 2021. The sample's time point, from its label and the paper: baseline before first vaccination. The library came from the immunoSEQ multiplex PCR assay. In TCRdb, the immuneACCESS table is reduced to in-frame sequences with V and J assigned. These tables do not hold every clone; where another copy was compared, an unresolved V gene accounts for under half, and the others remain unexplained. In this sample the table shows 90,000 to 130,000 clones, 80% to 85% of which occur a single time. The top ten clonotypes cover about 9.4% of the sample. Here the sequenced sample was peripheral blood, taken on day 0 of AZD1222 vaccination. These receptors originate from an adult in good health.

This chain links TRBV18 with TRBJ1-4, with TRBD1 matching 7 bases. CDR3 size: 15 residues. Germline CDR1 is KGHSH and CDR2 is LQKENI. Germline trimming cut 4 bases from V and 6 bases from J; bases unmatched to any gene: 8. The CDR3 loop reads CASSLVPGQYEKLFF. The CDR3 DNA reads as TGTGCCAGCTCACTAGTTCCGGGACAGTATGAAAAACTGTTTTTT.

The rearrangement joins TRBV5-4 to TRBJ2-1, with 10 bases aligning to TRBD2. Unmatched junction bases numbered 4, after V lost 1 base and J lost 6 bases. Per germline, CDR1 SGHNT and CDR2 YYREEE (reference sequence). The CDR3 has 15 residues. The CDR3 DNA sequence: TGTGCCAGCAGCTTGACTAGCGGGATGGCCAATGAGCAGTTCTTC. This codes for CASSLTSGMANEQFF.